This T cell receptor beta chain was found in a study of T cell repertoires in cytomegalovirus infection. Regarding this clonotype: Antigen specificity is unknown.

General observations from the study: CMV-specific TCR beta clonotypes restricted by HLA-C were the ones dominating the ex vivo response. Cumulative frequency of public TCR beta families picked out carriers of CMV plus the relevant HLA.

This CDR3 spans 14 amino acids. CDR1 and CDR2 (germline): KGHSH, LQKENI. V was shortened by 2 bases and J by 2 bases, with 10 bases between the two germline ends. One entry per CDR3 protein results from TCRdb running MiXCR on the reads. Of approximately 250,000 distinct CDR3 sequences detected, about 12% appear once; the ten largest clones hold approximately 1.6%. The sample comprised PBMCs. The chain couples TRBV18 to TRBJ2-7; weak D call: TRBD1 (5 bases). This sequence was found in a human donor in good health (CMV status not recorded). Some clones in this sample may be carry-over from other donors' samples. CDR3 protein: CASSPRQKTYEQYF. CDR3 bases: TGTGCCAGCTCACCAAGACAGAAAACCTACGAGCAGTACTTC.